Listed below are T cell receptor beta chains from one sample, sequenced in a study of shared clonotypes between healthy human individuals. Repertoires were generated with immunoSEQ multiplex PCR, while TCRdb's copy carries only in-frame clones and drops some. The sample consists of 2.3 million or so clones, roughly 93% of them appearing once. Sequenced sample: naive CD4+ T cells from PBMCs. These receptors were obtained from a man between 18 and 29 years old in good health. Some clones in this sample may be carry-over from other donors' samples. The CDR3 runs from the conserved cysteine through the conserved F or W. The D gene is left open where the match is weak. Clone size appears in some rows only: once, few, many, or a class for an expanded clone.

D gene	V gene	J gene	clone size	CDR3 DNA	CDR3 protein
TRBD2	TRBV15	TRBJ2-2	NA	TGTGCCACCAGCACGCCAGTGGGGTTAGCGGGAGAGGTCGCGCGTATGGACACCGGGGAGCTGTTTTTT	CATSTPVGLAGEVARMDTGELFF
TRBD1	TRBV5-1	TRBJ2-3	NA	TGCGCCAGCAGCCCAAGAGGGGGCCCAGATACGCAGTATTTT	CASSPRGGPDTQYF
NA	TRBV7-9	TRBJ1-2	NA	TGTGCCAGCAGCTTAGGCCTGACAGTGTTCTATGGCTACACCTTC	CASSLGLTVFYGYTF
NA	TRBV19	TRBJ2-6	NA	TGTGCCAGTTACAACCAGGGACCGTTTGTCTCTGGGGCCAACGTCCTGACTTTC	CASYNQGPFVSGANVLTF
TRBD1	TRBV5-4	TRBJ1-2	NA	TGTGCCAGCAGCTTCCGGACAGGGGGTGGCGGCTACACCTTC	CASSFRTGGGGYTF
TRBD2	TRBV6-5	TRBJ2-4	NA	TGTGCCAGCAGTTACAACGCGGGAGGCGCCAATCACTTC	CASSYNAGGANHF
NA	TRBV28	TRBJ1-2	NA	TGTGCCAGCAGTTTACGGGGCGCAGCCTATGGCTACACCTTC	CASSLRGAAYGYTF
NA	TRBV13	TRBJ1-2	NA	TGTGCCAGCAGCTTAGGCACAGGGCAGGTGGGCTACACCTTC	CASSLGTGQVGYTF
NA	TRBV7-9	TRBJ1-4	NA	TGTGCCAGCAGCCGCGAGAGGGTGGGCGAAAAACTGTTTTTT	CASSRERVGEKLFF
NA	TRBV5-1	TRBJ2-5	NA	TGCGCCAGCAGCCCCGTCCGACAAGAGACCCAGTACTTC	CASSPVRQETQYF
NA	TRBV7-2	TRBJ1-1	NA	TGTGCCAGCAGCTTCAATACAGGGGAAGCTTTCTTT	CASSFNTGEAFF
TRBD1	TRBV4-3	TRBJ2-7	NA	TGCGCCAGCAGCTTAGGGACAGGGCCCAACTACGAGCAGTACTTC	CASSLGTGPNYEQYF
NA	TRBV28	TRBJ2-2	NA	TGTGCCAGCAGTTTAGTCCTAGGGTTCGGGCTGTTTTTT	CASSLVLGFGLFF
TRBD1	TRBV28	TRBJ1-2	NA	TGTGCCAGCAGTCGACAGGGATCTAACTATGGCTACACCTTC	CASSRQGSNYGYTF
NA	TRBV7-2	TRBJ1-1	NA	TGTGCCAGCAGCTTAACCCCGGGGTCTGAAGCTTTCTTT	CASSLTPGSEAFF
NA	TRBV11-2	TRBJ2-1	NA	TGTGCCAGTCTTGCAGGGATCCGGAGAGCGGGTTTGAATGAGCAGTTCTTC	CASLAGIRRAGLNEQFF
TRBD1	TRBV5-1	TRBJ2-7	NA	TGCGCCAGCAGCTTGGGAGGGACAGGGGGACCCTACGAGCAGTACTTC	CASSLGGTGGPYEQYF
TRBD1	TRBV28	TRBJ2-5	NA	TGTGCCAGCAGTTCAGGGGGAAAGGGGCGGCAAGAGACCCAGTACTTC	CASSSGGKGRQETQYF
TRBD1	TRBV7-6	TRBJ2-5	NA	TGTGCCAGCAGCCGACAGGGTTCTCAAGAGACCCAGTACTTC	CASSRQGSQETQYF
NA	TRBV25-1	TRBJ1-1	NA	TGTGCCAGCAGGTCTATATCCGGGACTTTGAACACTGAAGCTTTCTTT	CASRSISGTLNTEAFF
NA	TRBV29-1	TRBJ2-7	NA	TGCAGCGTGGGGGCTAGCTACGAGCAGTACTTC	CSVGASYEQYF
NA	TRBV2	TRBJ1-5	NA	TGTGCCAGCAGTGGAGGAAATAGCAATCAGCCCCAGCATTTT	CASSGGNSNQPQHF
NA	TRBV6-5	TRBJ1-2	NA	TGTGCCAGTGGCAGTAACTATGGCTACACCTTC	CASGSNYGYTF
NA	TRBV28	TRBJ2-5	NA	TGTGCCAGCAGTCCCTGGGGCGCCGCACTACAAGAGACCCAGTACTTC	CASSPWGAALQETQYF
NA	TRBV28	TRBJ1-1	NA	TGTGCCAGCAGGGGGAACACTGAAGCTTTCTTT	CASRGNTEAFF
TRBD2	TRBV7-2	TRBJ2-1	once	TGTGCCAGCAGCTCCGGACTAGCGCCCAACAATGAGCAGTTCTTC	CASSSGLAPNNEQFF
NA	TRBV5-4	TRBJ2-5	NA	TGTGCCAGCAGCTTGGGGACAGCGACCCAAGAGACCCAGTACTTC	CASSLGTATQETQYF
TRBD2	TRBV5-1	TRBJ2-5	NA	TGCGCCAGCAGCTTACGACTAGCGGGAGTGACAGAGACCCAGTACTTC	CASSLRLAGVTETQYF
TRBD2	TRBV5-1	TRBJ2-7	NA	TGCGCCAGCAGCTTCGGACTAGCGGGTATTGCCTACGAGCAGTACTTC	CASSFGLAGIAYEQYF
NA	TRBV6-5	TRBJ2-7	NA	TGTGCCAGCAGTTACTCGTTAATGGGGGGCGAGCAGTACTTC	CASSYSLMGGEQYF
NA	TRBV5-1	TRBJ2-1	NA	TGCGCCAGCAGCTCAGAAGGAGCTTACAATGAGCAGTTCTTC	CASSSEGAYNEQFF
TRBD2	TRBV19	TRBJ2-1	NA	TGTGCCAGTAGTATAACGGGACTAGCGCTCAATGAGCAGTTCTTC	CASSITGLALNEQFF
NA	TRBV27	TRBJ2-3	NA	TGTGCCAGCAGCCTCAGGGAACCAGATACGCAGTATTTT	CASSLREPDTQYF
NA	TRBV5-1	TRBJ1-1	NA	TGCGCCAGCAGCTTAGGGGCCCAGTCCGGGACTGAAGCTTTCTTT	CASSLGAQSGTEAFF
NA	TRBV29-1	TRBJ2-3	NA	TGCAGCGTAGGGACGGTGGCTAGCACAGATACGCAGTATTTT	CSVGTVASTDTQYF
NA	TRBV7-2	TRBJ2-7	NA	TGTGCCAGCAGCCCGTCGCAGGACTCCACTTGGGAGCAGTACTTC	CASSPSQDSTWEQYF
NA	TRBV28	TRBJ2-2	NA	TGTGCCAGCAGTCAGGGGGTCCACGGGGGGGCCACCGGGGAGCTGTTTTTT	CASSQGVHGGATGELFF
TRBD1	TRBV7-9	TRBJ1-2	NA	TGTGCCAGCAGCTTAGCAGGGACAGGTAATGGCTACACCTTC	CASSLAGTGNGYTF
NA	TRBV9	TRBJ2-5	once	TGTGCCAGCAGCGTAGGCGCTAGCCCGACATTCCAAGAGACCCAGTACTTC	CASSVGASPTFQETQYF
NA	TRBV2	TRBJ2-1	NA	TGTGCCAGCAAGGGAAGCTCCTACAATGAGCAGTTCTTC	CASKGSSYNEQFF